The 9 T cell receptor beta chains presented below share a single source sample, sequenced in a study of blood T cell repertoires in COVID-19. The assay was immunoSEQ multiplex PCR, and TCRdb's table has in-frame clones only and misses some. The sample lists around 300,000 clones, 75% to 90% occurring once. Sequencing was performed on PBMCs or T cells enriched from blood (not recorded which). The receptors here all came from a woman between 18 and 30 years old who had recovered from COVID-19.

Notes on this clone: This same CDR3 is encoded by further DNA sequences in the sample. The CDR3 sequence is CASSQDWGGTPLHF. The CDR3 DNA sequence: TGTGCCAGCAGCCAAGATTGGGGGGGGACACCCCTCCACTTT. The chain links TRBV3-1 (or the pseudogene TRBV3-2) to TRBJ1-6, with D maybe TRBD1 (5 bases). Germline CDR1 and CDR2: LGHDT and YNNKEL (reference sequence). With 0 bases removed from V and 11 bases from J, the gap between germline ends came to 11 bases. This CDR3 region has 14 residues.

The chain is built from TRBV7-2 and TRBJ1-2; D not resolved. CDR3 length: 13 amino acids. Germline-derived CDR1 and CDR2 are SGHTA and FQGNSA. Trimming removed 5 bases from V and 2 bases from J, with 9 bases in between. The CDR3 DNA reads TGTGCCAGCAGCCCAGGTGCCAACTATGGCTACACCTTC. Encoded protein: CASSPGANYGYTF.

The gene calls are TRBV28 and TRBJ2-7; 7 positions match TRBD2. The CDR3 sequence is 16 residues long. J gave up 3 bases and V 6 bases, and 14 bases lay outside the gene matches. Germline V lookup: CDR1 MDHEN, CDR2 SYDVKM. For the CDR3, the DNA is TGTGCCAGCAGGGGGGGAGGGGTTTCCCTCTTCTACGAGCAGTACTTC. Amino acid sequence: CASRGGGVSLFYEQYF. Drawing the rest from reference TRBV28 and TRBJ2-7, the complete variable domain is DVKVTQSSRYLVKRTGEKVFLECVQDMDHENMFWYRQDPGLGLRLIYFSYDVKMKEKGDIPEGYSVSREKKERFSLILESASTNQTSMYLCASRGGGVSLFYEQYFGPGTRLTVT.

The genes are TRBV2 and TRBJ2-7; 9 bases match TRBD1. The CDR3 contains 14 residues. After removal of 8 bases from V and 5 bases from J, the junction contained 10 bases not matched to a gene. Germline V lookup: CDR1 SNHLY, CDR2 FYNNEI. CDR3 residues: CASSAGTGINEQYF. For the CDR3, the DNA is TGTGCCAGCTCCGCCGGGACAGGGATTAACGAGCAGTACTTC.

The chain has TRBV19 and TRBJ2-7; TRBD1 matches 9 bases. The CDR3 is 15 residues long. The germline CDR1 and CDR2 sequences are LNHDA and SQIVND (reference sequence). The V and J ends lost 6 bases and 5 bases, in that order; junction bases with no gene match: 11. Here the CDR3 reads CASRNTRDRVHEQYF. CDR3 DNA sequence: TGTGCCAGTAGAAACACCCGGGACAGGGTTCACGAGCAGTACTTC.

CDR3 residues: CASSSLGQGAEETQYF. CDR3 DNA sequence: TGTGCCAGCAGCTCCTTGGGACAGGGGGCGGAGGAGACCCAGTACTTC. The chain recombines TRBV5-5 with TRBJ2-5; TRBD1 aligns across 12 bases. The CDR3 is 16 residues long. V lost 3 bases and J lost 5; bases outside the gene matches: 8. Germline V CDR1 and CDR2: SGHKS, YYEKEE (reference sequence).

The chain uses TRBV16 and TRBJ1-4; D gene uncertain. Germline V gives CDR1 KGHSY, CDR2 FQNENV. Trimming removed 0 bases at V and 0 bases at J, with 8 bases between. The CDR3 contains 16 residues. The CDR3 loop reads CASSQSTGATNEKLFF. Here the CDR3 DNA reads TGTGCCAGCAGCCAATCTACGGGAGCAACTAATGAAAAACTGTTTTTT.

The rearrangement joins TRBV20-1 to TRBJ1-6; D uncertain. Trimming cost V 7 bases and J 5 bases, with 6 bases left between them. The CDR3 has 11 amino acids. CDR1 and CDR2 from the germline V gene are DFQATT and SNEGSKA (reference sequence). CDR3 DNA: TGCAGTGTCGGGGATAATTCACCCCTCCACTTT. Its protein product is CSVGDNSPLHF.

The chain carries TRBV28 and TRBJ2-5, with 8 bases matching TRBD1. This CDR3 has 14 amino acids. The germline CDR1 and CDR2 sequences are MDHEN and SYDVKM. V trimming: 5 bases; J trimming: 5 bases; junction bases outside the gene matches: 7. CDR3 residues: CASSPRGRLETQYF. The CDR3 DNA is TGTGCCAGCAGTCCCAGGGGGCGGTTGGAGACCCAGTACTTC.